This is a list of T cell receptor beta chains from one sample in a study of T cell responses to AZD1222 COVID-19 vaccine. Libraries were prepared by immunoSEQ multiplex PCR; TCRdb keeps only in-frame clonotypes and omits some of them. Of about 110,000 clones listed, roughly 88% were seen once; the top ten hold more than 10%. Sequences were derived from peripheral blood, sampled on day 0 of MenACWY control vaccination. These receptors all come from an adult in good health. Both conserved end residues are part of each CDR3. The D gene is left open where the match is weak. Some rows mark clone size as missing; the rest say once, few, many or name a class of expanded clone.

.	TRBV6-5	TRBJ1-1	.	TGTGCCAGCAGTTACCCCGGTACGGGGAACACTGAAGCTTTCTTT	CASSYPGTGNTEAFF
.	TRBV19	TRBJ1-2	TRBD1	TGTGCCAGTAAGGGACAGGTTTATTATGGCTACACCTTC	CASKGQVYYGYTF
.	TRBV14	TRBJ2-1	.	TGTGCCACCTCGGTGGGCGGGATTAGAAATGAGCAGTTCTTC	CATSVGGIRNEQFF
.	TRBV7-2	TRBJ1-6	.	TGTGCCAGCAGTCAGAGCTTAATAAATTCACCCCTCCACTTT	CASSQSLINSPLHF
.	TRBV5-6	TRBJ1-5	.	TGTGCCAGCAGTCCAAACCCGAATATTGGGCAGCCCCAGCATTTT	CASSPNPNIGQPQHF
.	TRBV9	TRBJ1-3	.	TGTGCCAGCAGCGTTGGGTGGGGACAAGAAGGAAACACCATATATTTT	CASSVGWGQEGNTIYF
.	TRBV27	TRBJ2-3	TRBD2	TGTGCCAGCAGTTTAAATGGACTAGCGGAGGCAGATACGCAGTATTTT	CASSLNGLAEADTQYF
once	TRBV4-3	TRBJ2-1	.	TGCGCCAGCAGCCCACAGGGTTACCGCTCCTACAATGAGCAGTTCTTC	CASSPQGYRSYNEQFF
.	TRBV6-6	TRBJ1-4	.	TGTGCCAGCAGTCTCGGGGTCCTTGAGAACGAAAAACTGTTTTTT	CASSLGVLENEKLFF
.	TRBV7-2	TRBJ1-3	.	TGTGCCAGCAGCTTAGACACGGGGACTGGAAACACCATATATTTT	CASSLDTGTGNTIYF
.	TRBV12-3/TRBV12-4	TRBJ2-3	.	TGTGCCAGCCTCCCCGGGGATACGCAGTATTTT	CASLPGDTQYF
.	TRBV2	TRBJ1-2	TRBD1	TGTGCCAGTGAGACAGGGGGCGACTATGGCTACACCTTC	CASETGGDYGYTF
.	TRBV27	TRBJ2-7	TRBD1	TGTGCCAGCAGCCCTAAGCCGGGACAGGGGTACGAGCAGTACTTC	CASSPKPGQGYEQYF
.	TRBV28	TRBJ1-1	.	TGTGCCAGCAGTCCCCCGGGACTCCAGGGAACTGAAGCTTTCTTT	CASSPPGLQGTEAFF
.	TRBV3-1/TRBV3-2	TRBJ2-3	TRBD2	TGTGCCAGCAGCCAAGTGACTAGCTGGGATACGCAGTATTTT	CASSQVTSWDTQYF
.	TRBV6-2/TRBV6-3	TRBJ2-3	TRBD2	TGTGCCAGCAGTTCGGGACTAGCGGTCCCCACAGATACGCAGTATTTT	CASSSGLAVPTDTQYF
.	TRBV7-8	TRBJ2-7	TRBD2	TGTGCCAGCAGGCGGCGGGGGGCGGGCGAGCAGTACTTC	CASRRRGAGEQYF
.	TRBV11-2	TRBJ2-1	.	TGTGCCAGCAGCTTAGGAGGTTTCCGGGGGTGGGATGAGCAGTTCTTC	CASSLGGFRGWDEQFF
few	TRBV7-2	TRBJ2-1	TRBD2	TGTGCCAGCAGCTCCCGTAGCGGGGGAAGGCGCAATGAGCAGTTCTTC	CASSSRSGGRRNEQFF
.	TRBV15	TRBJ1-2	.	TGTGCCACCAGCAGAGATCAGACAGGATATGGCTACACCTTC	CATSRDQTGYGYTF
.	TRBV5-1	TRBJ1-5	TRBD1	TGCGCCAGCAGCTTGGGGGCAGGGGGTAATCAGCCCCAGCATTTT	CASSLGAGGNQPQHF
once	TRBV10-3	TRBJ2-4	.	TGTGCCATCAGTGACGTCGGCCCGATAGCCAAAAACATTCAGTACTTC	CAISDVGPIAKNIQYF
.	TRBV19	TRBJ2-4	TRBD1	TGTGCCAGTAGTTATACGGACAGGCTCCTAGCCAAAAACATTCAGTACTTC	CASSYTDRLLAKNIQYF
.	TRBV7-2	TRBJ1-4	.	TGTGCCAGCAGCCTCGGGACGGGCGGAAAACTGTTTTTT	CASSLGTGGKLFF
.	TRBV5-1	TRBJ1-1	.	TGCGCCAGCAGCTTGGAACCGGGGGCTGCGACTGAAGCTTTCTTT	CASSLEPGAATEAFF
.	TRBV28	TRBJ1-5	.	TGTGCCAGCAGTTTGCGGGGGTGGAATCAGCCCCAGCATTTT	CASSLRGWNQPQHF
.	TRBV7-9	TRBJ1-3	TRBD1	TGTGCCAGCAGGAACAGGGGTGGGTCTGGAAACACCATATATTTT	CASRNRGGSGNTIYF
.	TRBV7-8	TRBJ2-1	TRBD2	TGTGCCAGCAGCTTAGCCTCCGGGACTAGCGGGGGGAGCAATGAGCAGTTCTTC	CASSLASGTSGGSNEQFF
once	TRBV28	TRBJ1-1	TRBD1	TGTGCCAGCAGTTTATCTCAGGGACAGCCTAGAACTGAAGCTTTCTTT	CASSLSQGQPRTEAFF
.	TRBV27	TRBJ2-1	TRBD2	TGTGCCAGCAGGCCCCGGCTAGCGGGAGTATTGGATGAGCAGTTCTTC	CASRPRLAGVLDEQFF
.	TRBV27	TRBJ1-6	.	TGTGCCAGCAGTTTTCCCGGACAGTCTTCACCCCTCCACTTT	CASSFPGQSSPLHF
.	TRBV6-5	TRBJ1-5	.	TGTGCCAGCTCTTTGCACGAAGGCAATCAGCCCCAGCATTTT	CASSLHEGNQPQHF
.	TRBV18	TRBJ2-2	TRBD1	TGTGCCAGCTCAGCTACAGGGGGCGCCGGGGAGCTGTTTTTT	CASSATGGAGELFF
.	TRBV4-3	TRBJ1-1	TRBD1	TGCGCCAGCAGCCAAGTCCGTCAGGGGGAAGGTGAAGCTTTCTTT	CASSQVRQGEGEAFF
.	TRBV29-1	TRBJ2-2	.	TGCAGCGTCGGCTTTACAAGAAACACCGGGGAGCTGTTTTTT	CSVGFTRNTGELFF
.	TRBV7-2	TRBJ2-1	TRBD2	TGTGCCAGCAGCTTGGGTACTAGCGGGGTTTACAATGAGCAGTTCTTC	CASSLGTSGVYNEQFF
.	TRBV28	TRBJ1-2	.	TGTGCCACCAGGACCCAGGGATTCTATGGCTACACCTTC	CATRTQGFYGYTF
.	TRBV28	TRBJ2-1	.	TGTGCCAGCAACGTCCTTAATGAGCAGTTCTTC	CASNVLNEQFF
.	TRBV6-2/TRBV6-3	TRBJ2-1	.	TGTGCCAGCAGTTACTCTCCGGGGAGCTCCTACAATGAGCAGTTCTTC	CASSYSPGSSYNEQFF
.	TRBV5-1	TRBJ2-2	TRBD1	TGCGCCAGCAGCTTAGATTTGGGACAGCCGAACACCGGGGAGCTGTTTTTT	CASSLDLGQPNTGELFF
.	TRBV2	TRBJ2-1	.	TGTGCCAGCAGTGATGCGAGGGCTCGGTTCTTC	CASSDARARFF
.	TRBV4-3	TRBJ2-2	.	TGCGCCAGCAGCCGCCTGGGCACCACCGGGGAGCTGTTTTTT	CASSRLGTTGELFF
.	TRBV9	TRBJ1-2	.	TGTGCCAGCAGCGTCCAGGGATGGGACTATGGCTACACCTTC	CASSVQGWDYGYTF
.	TRBV30	TRBJ2-7	.	TGTGCCTGGAGCCAGGACAGCCTCTACGAGCAGTACTTC	CAWSQDSLYEQYF
.	TRBV28	TRBJ2-7	.	TGTGCCAGCAGTTTGCGGGGCTACGAGCAGTACTTC	CASSLRGYEQYF
.	TRBV7-2	TRBJ2-1	TRBD2	TGTGCCAGCAGCTTTCCGGGAGGCGGGAGGGATGAGCAGTTCTTC	CASSFPGGGRDEQFF
.	TRBV5-8	TRBJ2-2	.	TGTGCCAGCAGCTCAAACAGGGATCCCGGGGAGCTGTTTTTT	CASSSNRDPGELFF
once	TRBV30	TRBJ1-6	.	TGTGCCTGGGGGGGGTTCTTTAATTCACCCCTCCACTTT	CAWGGFFNSPLHF
.	TRBV5-6	TRBJ1-4	TRBD1	TGTGCCAGCAGCCGACAGGGGGCAAAGGAAAAACTGTTTTTT	CASSRQGAKEKLFF
.	TRBV28	TRBJ2-3	.	TGTGCCAGCAGGGCCAGATGGGATACGCAGTATTTT	CASRARWDTQYF
.	TRBV5-6	TRBJ2-2	.	TGTGCCAGCAGCTGGGTGACCGGCGGGCTGGGGGCCGGGGAGCTGTTTTTT	CASSWVTGGLGAGELFF
.	TRBV2	TRBJ1-1	TRBD1	TGTGCCAGCAGTGTTAAGGGGGCCAACACTGAAGCTTTCTTT	CASSVKGANTEAFF
.	TRBV25-1	TRBJ2-2	TRBD1	TGTGCCAGCAGTACAACCGGGACAGCGGCCGGGGAGCTGTTTTTT	CASSTTGTAAGELFF
.	TRBV7-9	TRBJ2-1	.	TGTGCCAGCAGCTTACCGGCAGGTAGCTACAATGAGCAGTTCTTC	CASSLPAGSYNEQFF
.	TRBV7-3	TRBJ2-5	TRBD2	TGTGCCAGCTTCAAGCGGGGGGCGCGGGAGACCCAGTACTTC	CASFKRGARETQYF
.	TRBV5-1	TRBJ1-1	.	TGCGCCAGCAGCTTTTCGTCGCTTAACACTGAAGCTTTCTTT	CASSFSSLNTEAFF
.	TRBV7-3	TRBJ2-1	.	TGTGCCAGCAGTCCGGGGCAGCAGGGGGAGCAGTTCTTC	CASSPGQQGEQFF
.	TRBV7-8	TRBJ2-7	TRBD1	TGTGCCAGCAGCATAAGACAGGGCATCCACGAGCAGTACTTC	CASSIRQGIHEQYF